The next 16 T cell receptor beta chains were all read from a single sample in a study of Ad26.COV2.S vaccination and SARS-CoV-2 variants. Repertoires were generated with immunoSEQ multiplex PCR, while TCRdb's copy carries only in-frame clones and drops some. The sample includes 97,000 or so clones, around 80% of them seen just once. Sequencing used peripheral blood, obtained after recovery from COVID-19. The receptors were sampled from a human donor who had recovered from COVID-19.

The chain recombines TRBV7-2 with TRBJ1-1, with a weak D call TRBD1 (5 bases). Germline V gene data show CDR1 as SGHTA and CDR2 as FQGNSA. V gave up 1 base and J gave up 10 bases, with 19 bases separating them. The CDR3 loop spans 15 amino acids. CDR3 nucleotides: TGTGCCAGCAGCTTAGATCAGGCCGGGGCCTTCTTAGCTTTCTTT. It encodes CASSLDQAGAFLAFF.

This chain uses TRBV2 with TRBJ1-5; a possible D gene is TRBD1 (5 bases). V was cut by 3 bases and J by 7 bases, with 13 bases left in between. This CDR3 is built from 14 residues. The germline V gene has CDR1 SNHLY and CDR2 FYNNEI. The CDR3 sequence is CASSEAGQEQPQHF. CDR3 in DNA: TGTGCCAGCAGTGAGGCAGGGCAGGAACAGCCCCAGCATTTT.

This rearrangement joins TRBV4-2 to TRBJ2-3; TRBD1 or TRBD2 may be the D gene (5 bases each). The germline CDR1 and CDR2 sequences are LGHNA and YNFKEQ. The length of the CDR3 is 15 residues. V gave up 4 bases and J gave up 6 bases, with 17 bases separating them. CDR3 coding DNA: TGTGCCAGCAGCCCTCGAGGGGAGCAGCCGGATACGCAGTATTTT. It translates to CASSPRGEQPDTQYF.

The J gene is TRBJ1-5, the V gene TRBV10-1; 7 positions match TRBD1. The ends lost 6 bases at V and 4 bases at J; junction bases unmatched: 15. From germline, CDR1 is WNHNN and CDR2 SYGVQD (reference sequence). This CDR3 comprises 17 residues. The CDR3 reads CASSRHGWDSSNQPQHF. CDR3 nucleotide sequence: TGCGCCAGCAGCCGTCATGGTTGGGACAGTAGTAATCAGCCCCAGCATTTT.

About this clone itself: The junction differs from germline at one of its ends, possibly a read error. The genes are TRBV6-5 and TRBJ2-3, with 9 bases matching TRBD2. This CDR3 is built from 15 residues. Germline V CDR1 and CDR2: MNHEY, SVGAGI. Here the CDR3 reads CANRNPGLATDTQYF. The CDR3 bases are TGCGCCAACAGAAATCCGGGACTAGCAACAGATACGCAGTATTTT.

The chain is built from TRBV18 and TRBJ1-6; D unclear. Between the trimmed V and J ends, which lost 0 bases and 7 bases, there was a span of 4 bases. The CDR3 has 13 residues. In germline, CDR1 is KGHSH, CDR2 LQKENI. In DNA form, the CDR3 reads TGTGCCAGCTCACCACCGCTCAATTCACCCCTCCACTTT. This sequence encodes CASSPPLNSPLHF.

The CDR3 reads CASSRGDRQETQYF. The CDR3 DNA reads TGTGCCAGCAGCCGAGGGGACCGCCAAGAGACCCAGTACTTC. The chain is built from TRBV7-3 and TRBJ2-5, with D perhaps matching TRBD1 or TRBD2 (5 bases each). Deletions cut 5 bases from V and 1 base from J, with 11 bases between. The CDR3 is 14 residues long. Germline V gene data show CDR1 as SGHTA and CDR2 as FQGTGA. Complete variable domain (other parts from reference TRBV7-3 and TRBJ2-5): GAGVSQTPSNKVTEKGKYVELRCDPISGHTALYWYRQSLGQGPEFLIYFQGTGAADDSGLPNDRFFAVRPEGSVSTLKIQRTERGDSAVYLCASSRGDRQETQYFGPGTRLLVL.

This chain joins TRBV5-4 and TRBJ2-3; D is uncertain. The CDR3 totals 14 residues. Germline CDR1 is SGHNT and CDR2 is YYREEE (reference sequence). V was shortened by 1 base and J by 2 bases, with 8 bases between the two germline ends. Here the CDR3 reads CASSLKLSTDTQYF. The CDR3 DNA sequence: TGTGCCAGCAGCTTGAAGTTGTCCACAGATACGCAGTATTTT.

The chain uses TRBV7-3 and TRBJ2-5, with D possibly called TRBD1 or TRBD2 (5 bases each). Germline CDR1 SGHTA, CDR2 FQGTGA. V was trimmed by 5 bases and J by 2 bases, leaving 9 bases between them. This CDR3 is 13 amino acids long. The CDR3 coding sequence is TGTGCCAGCAGCCCGGGGCTACAAGAGACCCAGTACTTC. It encodes CASSPGLQETQYF.

The rearrangement links TRBV2 to TRBJ1-3; D gene ambiguous. Germline V lookup: CDR1 SNHLY, CDR2 FYNNEI. CDR3 length: 13 amino acids. V was clipped by 7 bases and J by 2 bases, with 9 bases between them. For the CDR3, the DNA is TGTGCCAGCATACGGAATCCTGGAAACACCATATATTTT. It is translated as CASIRNPGNTIYF.

V is TRBV2 and J is TRBJ1-2, with no clear D. V lost 3 bases to trimming and J lost 5 bases, with 7 bases between them. Per the germline V gene, CDR1 is SNHLY and CDR2 is FYNNEI. The CDR3 runs to 12 residues. The CDR3 DNA reads TGTGCCAGCAGTGAGTACGATTATGGCTACACCTTC. This codes for CASSEYDYGYTF.

The rearrangement joins TRBV5-1 to TRBJ2-7; no firm D call. Germline-derived CDR1 and CDR2 are SGHRS and YFSETQ. The CDR3 sequence is 14 residues long. Trimming shortened V by 0 bases and J by 6 bases, and 13 bases separated the two germline ends. The CDR3 region is CASSLGLTASEQYF. DNA of the CDR3: TGCGCCAGCAGCTTGGGTCTAACGGCTAGCGAGCAGTACTTC.

The chain links TRBV30 to TRBJ1-2; tentative D call: TRBD1 (5 bases). V was trimmed by 6 bases and J by 7 bases, leaving 12 bases between them. The CDR3 runs to 11 residues. CDR1 and CDR2 (germline): GTSNPN, SVGIG (reference sequence). In DNA form, the CDR3 reads TGTGCCTGCCGTGCAGGGATTGGCTACACCTTC. This encodes CACRAGIGYTF.

This clone showed up just a few times. Other DNA sequences from this sample encode an identical CDR3 as well. J is TRBJ2-5 and V is TRBV5-1, with D perhaps given as TRBD1 or TRBD2 (5 bases each). The CDR3 covers 14 residues. CDR1 and CDR2 (germline): SGHRS, YFSETQ. V lost 0 bases and J 1 base, leaving 7 bases between the germline ends. As DNA, the CDR3 is TGCGCCAGCAGCTTGGCTGGGGGCCAAGAGACCCAGTACTTC. It codes for CASSLAGGQETQYF.

The gene calls are TRBV5-1 and TRBJ1-5, with a possible D match to TRBD1 (5 bases). V was trimmed by 0 bases and J by 2 bases, leaving 9 bases between them. Germline values: CDR1 SGHRS, CDR2 YFSETQ. The CDR3 totals 15 residues. Here the CDR3 DNA reads TGCGCCAGCAGCTTGGCAGGGAGGGGCAATCAGCCCCAGCATTTT. Translation gives CASSLAGRGNQPQHF.

This rearrangement joins TRBV7-2 to TRBJ2-7; D possibly corresponds to TRBD2 (5 bases). V dropped 5 bases and J dropped 2 bases, with 13 bases sitting between them. The CDR3 consists of 14 residues. Germline lookup yields CDR1 SGHTA and CDR2 FQGNSA. The CDR3, as DNA: TGTGCCAGCAGCCCCACCGGGGTAGCCTACGAGCAGTACTTC. The encoded protein is CASSPTGVAYEQYF.